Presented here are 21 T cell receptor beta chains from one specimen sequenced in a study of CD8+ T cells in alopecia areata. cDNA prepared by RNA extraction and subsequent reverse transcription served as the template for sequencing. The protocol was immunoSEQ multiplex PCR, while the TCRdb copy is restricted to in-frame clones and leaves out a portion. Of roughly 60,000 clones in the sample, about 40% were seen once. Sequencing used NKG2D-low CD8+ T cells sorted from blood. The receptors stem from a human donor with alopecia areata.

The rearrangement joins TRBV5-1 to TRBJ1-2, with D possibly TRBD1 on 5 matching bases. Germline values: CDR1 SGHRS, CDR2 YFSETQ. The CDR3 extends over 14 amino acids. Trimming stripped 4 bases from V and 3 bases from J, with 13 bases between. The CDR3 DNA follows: TGCGCCAGCAGCCCGTTGGGGACGGACTATGGCTACACCTTC. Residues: CASSPLGTDYGYTF. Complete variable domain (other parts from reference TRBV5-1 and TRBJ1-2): KAGVTQTPRYLIKTRGQQVTLSCSPISGHRSVSWYQQTPGQGLQFLFEYFSETQRNKGNFPGRFSGRQFSNSRSEMNVSTLELGDSALYLCASSPLGTDYGYTFGSGTRLTVV.

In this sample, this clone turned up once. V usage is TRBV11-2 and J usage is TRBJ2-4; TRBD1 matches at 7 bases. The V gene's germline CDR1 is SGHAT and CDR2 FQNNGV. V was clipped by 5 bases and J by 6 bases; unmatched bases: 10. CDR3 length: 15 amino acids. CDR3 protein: CASSPTGQGVNIQYF. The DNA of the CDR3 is TGTGCCAGCAGCCCTACAGGGCAGGGGGTAAACATTCAGTACTTC.

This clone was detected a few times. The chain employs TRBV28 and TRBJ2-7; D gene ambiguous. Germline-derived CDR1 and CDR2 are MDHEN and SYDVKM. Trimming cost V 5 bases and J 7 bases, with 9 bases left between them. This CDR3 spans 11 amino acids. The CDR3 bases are TGTGCCAGCAGTCTCAAGAGGGAGCAGTACTTC. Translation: CASSLKREQYF.

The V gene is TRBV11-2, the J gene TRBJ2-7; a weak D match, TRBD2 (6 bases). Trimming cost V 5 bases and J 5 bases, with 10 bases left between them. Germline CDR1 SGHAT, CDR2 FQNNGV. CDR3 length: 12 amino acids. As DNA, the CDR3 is TGTGCCAGCAGCCATTGGGAGGACGAGCAGTACTTC. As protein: CASSHWEDEQYF.

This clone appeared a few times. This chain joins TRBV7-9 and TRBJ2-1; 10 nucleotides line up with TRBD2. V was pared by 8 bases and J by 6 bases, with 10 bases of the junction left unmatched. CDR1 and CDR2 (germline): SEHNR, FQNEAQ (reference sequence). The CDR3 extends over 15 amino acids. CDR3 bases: TGTGCCAGCGATTCCGGGACTAGCGACCCCAATGAGCAGTTCTTC. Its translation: CASDSGTSDPNEQFF. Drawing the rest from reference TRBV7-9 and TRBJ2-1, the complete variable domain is DTGVSQNPRHKITKRGQNVTFRCDPISEHNRLYWYRQTLGQGPEFLTYFQNEAQLEKSRLLSDRFSAERPKGSFSTLEIQRTEQGDSAMYLCASDSGTSDPNEQFFGPGTRLTVL.

In DNA, the CDR3 is TGTGCCAGCAGCCCCGGGATAGCGGCCTACGAGCAGTACTTC. This encodes CASSPGIAAYEQYF. The chain joins TRBV5-6 to TRBJ2-7, with a possible D match to TRBD2 (6 bases). The CDR3 sequence is 14 residues long. Between the trimmed V and J ends, which lost 4 bases and 2 bases, there was a span of 13 bases. Germline V CDR1 and CDR2: SGHDT, YYEEEE.

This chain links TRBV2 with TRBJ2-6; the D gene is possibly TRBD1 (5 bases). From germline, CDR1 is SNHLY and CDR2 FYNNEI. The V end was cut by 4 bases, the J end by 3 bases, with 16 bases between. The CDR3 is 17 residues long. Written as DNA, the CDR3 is TGTGCCAGCAGTGGCAGGGTGGACCTACTTGGGGCCAACGTCCTGACTTTC. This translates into CASSGRVDLLGANVLTF.

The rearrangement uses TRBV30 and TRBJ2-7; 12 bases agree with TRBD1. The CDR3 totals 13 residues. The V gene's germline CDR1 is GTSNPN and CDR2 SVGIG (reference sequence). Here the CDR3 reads CATPGQGAREQYF. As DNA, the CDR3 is TGTGCTACACCGGGACAGGGGGCGCGCGAGCAGTACTTC.

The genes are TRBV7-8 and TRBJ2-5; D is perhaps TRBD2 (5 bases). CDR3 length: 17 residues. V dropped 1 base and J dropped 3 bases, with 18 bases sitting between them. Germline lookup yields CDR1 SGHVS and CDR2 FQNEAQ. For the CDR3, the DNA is TGTGCCAGCAGCTTAGTTCAGATGGCGGCTAGCAAAGAGACCCAGTACTTC. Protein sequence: CASSLVQMAASKETQYF.

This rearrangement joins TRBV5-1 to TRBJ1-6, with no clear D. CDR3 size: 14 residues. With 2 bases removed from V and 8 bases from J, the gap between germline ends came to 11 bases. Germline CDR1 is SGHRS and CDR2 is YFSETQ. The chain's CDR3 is CASSFGTRDSPLHF. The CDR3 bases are TGCGCCAGCAGCTTCGGAACCCGGGATTCACCCCTCCACTTT. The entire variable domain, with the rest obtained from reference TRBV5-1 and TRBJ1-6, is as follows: KAGVTQTPRYLIKTRGQQVTLSCSPISGHRSVSWYQQTPGQGLQFLFEYFSETQRNKGNFPGRFSGRQFSNSRSEMNVSTLELGDSALYLCASSFGTRDSPLHFGNGTRLTVT.

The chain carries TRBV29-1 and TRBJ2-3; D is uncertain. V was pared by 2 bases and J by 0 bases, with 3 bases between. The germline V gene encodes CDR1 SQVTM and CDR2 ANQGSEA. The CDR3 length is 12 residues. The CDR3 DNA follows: TGCAGCGTTGAATGGAGCACAGATACGCAGTATTTT. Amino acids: CSVEWSTDTQYF.

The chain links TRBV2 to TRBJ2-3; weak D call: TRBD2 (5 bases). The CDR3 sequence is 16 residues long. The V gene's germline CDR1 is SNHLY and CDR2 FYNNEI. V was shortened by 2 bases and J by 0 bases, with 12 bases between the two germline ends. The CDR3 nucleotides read TGTGCCAGCAGTGAACTAACTAGACTAAGCACAGATACGCAGTATTTT. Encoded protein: CASSELTRLSTDTQYF.

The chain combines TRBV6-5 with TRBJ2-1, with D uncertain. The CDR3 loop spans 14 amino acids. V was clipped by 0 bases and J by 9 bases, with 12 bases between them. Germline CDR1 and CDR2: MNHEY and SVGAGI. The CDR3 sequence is CASSYSMYAGEQFF. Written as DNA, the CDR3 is TGTGCCAGCAGTTACTCGATGTATGCCGGTGAGCAGTTCTTC.

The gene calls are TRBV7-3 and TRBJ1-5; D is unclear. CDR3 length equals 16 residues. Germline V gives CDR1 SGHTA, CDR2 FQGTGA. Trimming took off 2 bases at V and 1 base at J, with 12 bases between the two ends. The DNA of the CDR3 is TGTGCCAGCAGCTTATTTACGGAGTTGAGCAATCAGCCCCAGCATTTT. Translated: CASSLFTELSNQPQHF.

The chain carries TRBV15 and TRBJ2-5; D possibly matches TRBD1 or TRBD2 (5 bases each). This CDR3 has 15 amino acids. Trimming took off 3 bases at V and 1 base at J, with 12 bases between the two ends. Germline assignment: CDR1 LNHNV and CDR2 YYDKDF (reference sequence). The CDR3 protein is CATSSGTAIQETQYF. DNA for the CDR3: TGTGCCACCAGCAGCGGGACGGCTATCCAAGAGACCCAGTACTTC. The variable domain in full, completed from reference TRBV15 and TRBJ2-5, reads DAMVIQNPRYQVTQFGKPVTLSCSQTLNHNVMYWYQQKSSQAPKLLFHYYDKDFNNEADTPDNFQSRRPNTSFCFLDIRSPGLGDTAMYLCATSSGTAIQETQYFGPGTRLLVL.

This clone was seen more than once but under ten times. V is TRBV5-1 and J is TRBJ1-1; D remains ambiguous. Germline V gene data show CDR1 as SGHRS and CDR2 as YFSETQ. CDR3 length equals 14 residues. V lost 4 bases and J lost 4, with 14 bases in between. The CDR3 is CASSPDSRRTEAFF. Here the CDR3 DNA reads TGCGCCAGCAGCCCCGACTCCCGGCGCACTGAAGCTTTCTTT.

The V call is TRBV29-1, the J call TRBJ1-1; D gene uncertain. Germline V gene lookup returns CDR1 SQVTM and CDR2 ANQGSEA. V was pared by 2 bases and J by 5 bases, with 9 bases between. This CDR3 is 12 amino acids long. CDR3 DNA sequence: TGCAGCGTTGAACTACGGGATACTGAAGCTTTCTTT. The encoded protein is CSVELRDTEAFF.

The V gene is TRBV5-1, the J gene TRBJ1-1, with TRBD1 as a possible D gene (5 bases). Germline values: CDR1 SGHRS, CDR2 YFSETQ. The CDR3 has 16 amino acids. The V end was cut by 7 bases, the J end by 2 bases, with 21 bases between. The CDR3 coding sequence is TGCGCCAGCTACCAGGAAGGGGCAGGACCAAACACTGAAGCTTTCTTT. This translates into CASYQEGAGPNTEAFF. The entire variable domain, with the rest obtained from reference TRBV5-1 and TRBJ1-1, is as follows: KAGVTQTPRYLIKTRGQQVTLSCSPISGHRSVSWYQQTPGQGLQFLFEYFSETQRNKGNFPGRFSGRQFSNSRSEMNVSTLELGDSALYLCASYQEGAGPNTEAFFGQGTRLTVV.

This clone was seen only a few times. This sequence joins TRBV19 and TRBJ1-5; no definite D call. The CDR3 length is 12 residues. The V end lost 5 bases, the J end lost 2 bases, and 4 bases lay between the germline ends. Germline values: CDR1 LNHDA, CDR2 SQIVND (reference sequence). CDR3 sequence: CASSVGNQPQHF. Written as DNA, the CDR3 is TGTGCCAGTAGTGTTGGCAATCAGCCCCAGCATTTT.

The CDR3 sequence: CASSVAPNEQFF. The DNA for the CDR3 is TGTGCCAGTAGCGTGGCGCCCAATGAGCAGTTCTTC. The chain uses TRBV19 and TRBJ2-1, with unresolved D. The V gene's germline CDR1 is LNHDA and CDR2 SQIVND (reference sequence). The ends were cut back, 6 bases at V and 6 bases at J, with 9 bases in the middle. CDR3 length: 12 residues.

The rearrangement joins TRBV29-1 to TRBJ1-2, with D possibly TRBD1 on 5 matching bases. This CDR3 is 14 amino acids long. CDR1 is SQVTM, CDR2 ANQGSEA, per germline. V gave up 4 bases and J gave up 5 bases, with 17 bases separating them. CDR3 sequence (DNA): TGCAGCGTTGCTCCGGGACGGGGACCTTATGGCTACACCTTC. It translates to CSVAPGRGPYGYTF.